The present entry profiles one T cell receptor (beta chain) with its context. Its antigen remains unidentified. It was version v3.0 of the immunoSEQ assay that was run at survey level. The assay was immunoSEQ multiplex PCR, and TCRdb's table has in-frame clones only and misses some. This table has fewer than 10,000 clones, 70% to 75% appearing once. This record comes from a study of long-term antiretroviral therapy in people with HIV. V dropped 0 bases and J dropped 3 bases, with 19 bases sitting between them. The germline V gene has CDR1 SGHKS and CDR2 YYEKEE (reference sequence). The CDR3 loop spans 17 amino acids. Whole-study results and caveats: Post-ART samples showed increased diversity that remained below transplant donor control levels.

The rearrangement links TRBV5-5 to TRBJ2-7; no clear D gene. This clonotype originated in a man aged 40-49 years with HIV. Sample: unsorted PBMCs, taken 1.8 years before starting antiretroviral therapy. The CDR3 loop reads CASSLESMSASGYEQYF. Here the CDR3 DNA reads TGTGCCAGCAGCTTGGAGAGTATGTCTGCCTCCGGCTACGAGCAGTACTTC.